Described below is a single T cell receptor beta chain sequence and its context. The CDR3 extends over 14 amino acids. Germline CDR1 SEHNR, CDR2 FQNEAQ (reference sequence). V lost 5 bases and J 8 bases, leaving 18 bases between the germline ends. The entry originates in a study of T-cell memory formation after mild COVID-19. Constant-segment primers and 5'RACE yielded cDNA libraries for TCR alpha and TCR beta, each carrying sample barcodes and UMIs. MiXCR, run by TCRdb on the 5' RACE reads, gives a single entry per CDR3 protein. The sample carries hundreds of thousands of distinct CDR3 sequences, roughly 13% recorded once.

This chain uses TRBV7-9 with TRBJ1-2, with D possibly TRBD1 on 5 matching bases. The specimen sequenced was PBMCs or a T cell subset sorted from them (not recorded which). The clonotype was recovered from a man between 18 and 29 years old who had mild COVID-19 (a few samples of this study predate the infection). Cell type and time point are not known. The CDR3 is CASSPRGEGRGYTF. For the CDR3, the DNA is TGTGCCAGCAGCCCCCGGGGGGAGGGACGCGGCTACACCTTC.